A selection of T cell receptor beta chains follows, all from one sample in a study of blood T cells in healthy people across ages. MiXCR, applied by TCRdb to the 5' RACE reads, yields one record per CDR3 protein. This table has 600,000 to 650,000 distinct CDR3 sequences, 58% appearing once. The sequencing sample was made of blood. These receptors came from a man aged 60-69 years in good health. Each CDR3 is given with its conserved first and last residue. D genes are given only for firm matches. For some rows the clone size is stated as once, few or many, or as a class when expanded; others skip it.

TRBV9,19,TRBJ2-6,TRBD2,-,TGTGCCAGCAGCGCCCAATCAGGGACTAGGTCGGCTGGGGCCAACGTCCTGACTTTC,CASSAQSGTRSAGANVLTF
TRBV20-1,14,TRBJ1-1,TRBD1,-,TGCAGTGCTAGCCGACAGGGGGGTAGGACTGAAGCTTTCTTT,CSASRQGGRTEAFF
TRBV7-9,13,TRBJ1-4,-,-,TGTGCCACCGGCGGCGGGGGGTATGAAAAACTGTTTTTT,CATGGGGYEKLFF
TRBV2,13,TRBJ2-7,TRBD1,many,TGTGCCAGCAGGACAGGGGGACCCTACGAGCAGTACTTC,CASRTGGPYEQYF
TRBV6-5,15,TRBJ2-7,-,-,TGTGCCAGCAGTTATAGACGGGACGGTGCCTACGAGCAGTACTTC,CASSYRRDGAYEQYF
TRBV4-1,15,TRBJ2-1,TRBD2,few,TGCGCCAGCACCGGGACTAGCCTTTACAATGACGAGCAGTTCTTC,CASTGTSLYNDEQFF
TRBV18,14,TRBJ1-2,TRBD1,-,TGTGCCAGCCGAACAGGGGATAGTAGCTATGGCTACACCTTC,CASRTGDSSYGYTF
TRBV7-2,13,TRBJ2-3,-,-,TGTGCCAGCAGCTCCGGGATCACAGATACGCAGTATTTT,CASSSGITDTQYF
TRBV2,14,TRBJ2-7,TRBD1,-,TGTGCCAGCAGTGACAGGGGGCAACGGAGCGAGCAGTACTTC,CASSDRGQRSEQYF
TRBV12-3/TRBV12-4,15,TRBJ2-5,-,many,TGTGCCAGCAACACACGGGGGAATGGGTTAGAGACCCAGTACTTC,CASNTRGNGLETQYF
TRBV29-1,12,TRBJ2-7,TRBD2,-,TGCAGCGGGGGACGGGGAGGGAATGAGCAGTACTTC,CSGGRGGNEQYF
TRBV2,13,TRBJ2-3,-,-,TGTGCCAGCACCGCGGGGAGCACAGATACGCAGTATTTT,CASTAGSTDTQYF
TRBV3-1,15,TRBJ1-1,-,once,TGTGCCAGCAGCGGGGGGTCAGGGACTGGCACTGAAGCTTTCTTT,CASSGGSGTGTEAFF
TRBV7-9,16,TRBJ2-1,TRBD1,-,TGTGCCAGCAGCTTAGGTGGGACAGGCTCCCAAAATGAGCAGTTCTTC,CASSLGGTGSQNEQFF
TRBV9,14,TRBJ2-7,TRBD1,-,TGTGCCAGCAGCGCAGGAGGACAGGGCTACGAGCAGTACTTC,CASSAGGQGYEQYF
TRBV21-1,14,TRBJ2-3,-,-,TGTGCCAGCAGCAGGACTAGCGCGCCAGATACGCAGTATTTT,CASSRTSAPDTQYF
TRBV6-2/TRBV6-3,15,TRBJ2-1,TRBD2,-,TGTGCCAGCACGATCACTAGCGGGTTCTACAATGAGCAGTTCTTC,CASTITSGFYNEQFF
TRBV7-8,14,TRBJ1-2,-,few,TGTGCCAGCAGCCCCGGGACAAGGAACTATGGCTACACCTTC,CASSPGTRNYGYTF
TRBV5-1,19,TRBJ2-1,TRBD2,once,TGCGCCAGCAGCCTACTACCGGGACTAGCGGGGGAGCGGGGCAATGAGCAGTTCTTC,CASSLLPGLAGERGNEQFF
TRBV7-9,17,TRBJ2-5,-,few,TGTGCCAGCAGCCCCCCCTACCGGGCCCTCTGGGAAGAGACCCAGTACTTC,CASSPPYRALWEETQYF
TRBV3-1,13,TRBJ2-7,-,-,TGTGCCAGCAGCCAAGCCAGCAAAGGCGAGCAGTACTTC,CASSQASKGEQYF
TRBV5-1,15,TRBJ2-3,-,-,TGCGCCAGCAGCTTGGACGTGGGTTTGTTTGATACGCAGTATTTT,CASSLDVGLFDTQYF
TRBV5-1,17,TRBJ1-4,TRBD1,-,TGCGCCAGCAGCTTTACTACGACAGGGCTACCAGGTGAAAAACTGTTTTTT,CASSFTTTGLPGEKLFF
TRBV4-1,16,TRBJ2-3,-,-,TGCGCCAGCACCCACTTGAACCGGGGCTCCACAGATACGCAGTATTTT,CASTHLNRGSTDTQYF
TRBV20-1,14,TRBJ1-2,TRBD1,-,TGCAGTGCTACATCCGGGACAGGGGCTAATGGCTACACCTTC,CSATSGTGANGYTF
TRBV4-1,18,TRBJ2-6,-,-,TGCGCCAGCAGCCACGCCGGGACATCCCGCTCTGGGGCCAACGTCCTGACTTTC,CASSHAGTSRSGANVLTF
TRBV29-1,13,TRBJ2-7,-,few,TGCAGCGTTGATGCAGGCCCTTCCTACGAGCAGTACTTC,CSVDAGPSYEQYF
TRBV12-3/TRBV12-4,16,TRBJ2-5,-,-,TGTGCCAGCAGCGGCGACAGTGGCAGGTCTACAGAGACCCAGTACTTC,CASSGDSGRSTETQYF
TRBV5-1,13,TRBJ2-7,-,few,TGCGCCAGCAGCTCCCCGGGGGCGGATGAGCAGTACTTC,CASSSPGADEQYF
TRBV20-1,11,TRBJ2-3,-,-,TGCAGTGCAATCCTAGCAGATACGCAGTATTTT,CSAILADTQYF
TRBV20-1,13,TRBJ1-2,-,many,TGCAGTGCTAGTCATGACAGCGTAGGAGGCTACACCTTC,CSASHDSVGGYTF
TRBV5-1,15,TRBJ2-1,TRBD2,-,TGCGCCAGCAGCTTTGACCGGGGGGCCTACAATGAGCAGTTCTTC,CASSFDRGAYNEQFF
TRBV4-2,17,TRBJ2-7,-,-,TGTGCCAGCAGCCTAGGACCCGGCGCGGTTGGCTCCTACGAGCAGTACTTC,CASSLGPGAVGSYEQYF
TRBV15,17,TRBJ2-7,-,many,TGTGCCACCAGCAGAGATAGCGAGACAGCTAGCTCCTACGAGCAGTACTTC,CATSRDSETASSYEQYF
TRBV2,15,TRBJ2-3,TRBD2,-,TGTGCCAGCAGTTACGGACTAGCGTCAACAGATACGCAGTATTTT,CASSYGLASTDTQYF
TRBV7-2,14,TRBJ2-6,-,many,TGTGCCAGCAGCCCCCTCGCTGGGGCCAACGTCCTGACTTTC,CASSPLAGANVLTF
TRBV27,14,TRBJ2-1,-,-,TGTGCCAGCAGGTCCTCGGGACTGCCCAATGAGCAGTTCTTC,CASRSSGLPNEQFF
TRBV12-3/TRBV12-4,15,TRBJ2-5,-,-,TGTGCCAGCAGTTTGGGTGGGACAAGTGGGGGGACCCAGTACTTC,CASSLGGTSGGTQYF
TRBV28,13,TRBJ2-1,TRBD1,-,TGTGCCAGCAGTTTCGGGACAGACAATGAGCAGTTCTTC,CASSFGTDNEQFF
TRBV5-1,15,TRBJ2-3,-,-,TGCGCCAGCAGCTTGATGGGCTATAGCACAGATACGCAGTATTTT,CASSLMGYSTDTQYF
TRBV20-1,12,TRBJ1-2,-,once,TGCAGTGCCGCGAACCCAGTTCTGAGCTACACCTTC,CSAANPVLSYTF
TRBV7-2,15,TRBJ1-5,TRBD1,-,TGTGCCAGCAGCCCCGGGGACAGCAGCAATCAGCCCCAGCATTTT,CASSPGDSSNQPQHF
TRBV5-1,13,TRBJ2-7,-,-,TGCGCCAGCAGCTTTCAGGGGGGCTACGAGCAGTACTTC,CASSFQGGYEQYF
TRBV6-1,14,TRBJ2-7,TRBD2,-,TGTGCCAGCAGCCGGGACGGGGGGATCTACGAGCAGTACTTC,CASSRDGGIYEQYF